These 21 T cell receptor beta chains came from one sample sequenced in a study of T cell repertoires in cytomegalovirus infection. TCRdb re-called the reads with MiXCR, one entry per CDR3 protein. The data hold about 51,000 distinct CDR3 sequences, with around a fifth observed a single time. These TCRs are of unknown antigen specificity. The sample consisted of CD8+ T cells from cultured PBMCs, taken from culture after CMV antigen stimulation. The receptors stem from a human donor in good health (CMV status not recorded). Some clones in this sample may be carry-over from other donors' samples.

CDR3 in DNA: TGTGCCAGCTTTTCAGGGCGGGCCAAGGTTTGGAAAGAGACCCAGTACTTC. Protein product: CASFSGRAKVWKETQYF. This chain uses TRBV7-8 with TRBJ2-5; D may be TRBD1 or TRBD2 (5 bases each). Per germline, CDR1 SGHVS and CDR2 FQNEAQ. This CDR3 region has 17 residues. V was cut by 8 bases and J by 3 bases, with 25 bases left in between. Complete variable domain (other parts from reference TRBV7-8 and TRBJ2-5): GAGVSQSPRYKVAKRGQDVALRCDPISGHVSLFWYQQALGQGPEFLTYFQNEAQLDKSGLPSDRFFAERPEGSVSTLKIQRTQQEDSAVYLCASFSGRAKVWKETQYFGPGTRLLVL.

This clonotype was seen more than once but under ten times. The CDR3 loop is CASSRPGTSGRYNEQFF. For the CDR3, the DNA is TGCGCCAGCAGCCGACCAGGGACTAGCGGGAGATACAATGAGCAGTTCTTC. The chain combines TRBV4-1 with TRBJ2-1, with 14 bases fitting TRBD2. This CDR3 comprises 17 residues. Losses at the gene ends were 4 bases for V and 4 bases for J; bases not matched to a gene: 6. Germline V CDR1 and CDR2: MGHRA, YSYEKL.

This clonotype was detected a few times. This rearrangement joins TRBV4-3 to TRBJ1-2; TRBD1 aligns across 9 bases. The CDR3 extends over 15 amino acids. V was pared by 2 bases and J by 2 bases, with 3 bases of the junction left unmatched. Germline V gene sequence: CDR1 LGHNA, CDR2 YSLEER. CDR3 residues: CASSQPGQGNYGYTF. In DNA, the CDR3 is TGCGCCAGCAGCCAACCTGGACAGGGGAACTATGGCTACACCTTC.

The DNA for the CDR3 is TGTGCCAGCAGTGACGGAGGGGAGAACACTGAAGCTTTCTTT. Translation: CASSDGGENTEAFF. This chain connects TRBV6-4 to TRBJ1-1, with a weak D call TRBD1 (5 bases). This CDR3 comprises 14 residues. Germline V lookup: CDR1 MRHNA, CDR2 SNTAGT. The germline V and J ends were trimmed by 2 bases and 1 base, with 8 bases remaining between them.

This chain uses TRBV4-3 with TRBJ2-1, with TRBD2 matching 7 bases. Germline CDR1 is LGHNA and CDR2 is YSLEER. The CDR3 sequence is 18 residues long. With 0 bases clipped from V and 6 bases from J, the junction kept 14 bases outside the gene matches. The CDR3 loop reads CASSQETGGAAEFNEQFF. The CDR3 nucleotides read TGCGCCAGCAGCCAAGAGACGGGAGGCGCCGCAGAATTCAATGAGCAGTTCTTC.

The V gene is TRBV7-2, the J gene TRBJ1-3; D is undetermined. Trimming took off 1 base at V and 3 bases at J, with 10 bases between the two ends. Germline CDR1 and CDR2: SGHTA and FQGNSA. The CDR3 contains 15 residues. The DNA of the CDR3 is TGTGCCAGCAGCTTAGAGGCCAGGAGTGGAAACACCATATATTTT. Translating gives CASSLEARSGNTIYF.

This clonotype is labeled large (0.1 to 1%). The V gene is TRBV7-9, the J gene TRBJ2-7; D is perhaps TRBD2 (5 bases). Trimming shortened V by 3 bases and J by 3 bases, and 27 bases separated the two germline ends. The germline CDR1 and CDR2 sequences are SEHNR and FQNEAQ (reference sequence). This CDR3 is built from 19 residues. CDR3 in DNA: TGTGCCAGCAGCTTCCGACCCGGCGGGCAAAACAGAGAAATCTACGAGCAGTACTTC. Translated, it gives CASSFRPGGQNREIYEQYF.

This clonotype was detected a few times. The genes are TRBV9 and TRBJ1-1, with 7 bases that match TRBD1. V trimming: 0 bases; J trimming: 8 bases; junction bases outside the gene matches: 4. The CDR3 sequence is 13 residues long. Germline V CDR1 and CDR2: SGDLS, YYNGEE. CDR3 loop: CASSVGQGSEAFF. Written as DNA, the CDR3 is TGTGCCAGCAGCGTAGGACAGGGTTCGGAAGCTTTCTTT.

V is TRBV7-8 and J is TRBJ1-3, with D possibly TRBD1 on 6 matching bases. The V gene's germline CDR1 is SGHVS and CDR2 FQNEAQ. This CDR3 has 18 amino acids. V shed 5 bases and J shed 0 bases, with 20 bases lying between them. The CDR3 loop reads CASSLRRLGQPSGNTIYF. In DNA form, the CDR3 reads TGTGCCAGCAGCCTACGCCGCCTCGGACAGCCCTCTGGAAACACCATATATTTT. The whole variable domain, remainder taken from reference TRBV7-8 and TRBJ1-3, is GAGVSQSPRYKVAKRGQDVALRCDPISGHVSLFWYQQALGQGPEFLTYFQNEAQLDKSGLPSDRFFAERPEGSVSTLKIQRTQQEDSAVYLCASSLRRLGQPSGNTIYFGEGSWLTVV.

This clonotype occurred many times. The V call is TRBV9, the J call TRBJ2-6; D gene uncertain. Germline V lookup: CDR1 SGDLS, CDR2 YYNGEE. The CDR3 loop spans 16 amino acids. V was shortened by 3 bases and J by 0 bases, with 10 bases between the two germline ends. The CDR3 region has the DNA TGTGCCAGCAGCGCCCTACTCAGCTCTGGGGCCAACGTCCTGACTTTC. Translation gives CASSALLSSGANVLTF.

This clonotype turned up a few times. The J gene is TRBJ1-6, the V gene TRBV7-6, with D perhaps matching TRBD1 (6 bases). Germline CDR1 reads SGHVS; CDR2 reads FNYEAQ. V was pared by 5 bases and J by 7 bases, with 18 bases between. The CDR3 is 16 residues long. In nucleotides, the CDR3 is TGTGCCAGCAGCCCAACCCATACAGGGTTCAATTCACCCCTCCACTTT. Its protein is CASSPTHTGFNSPLHF.

The chain has TRBV6-5 and TRBJ1-4; D gene unclear. The CDR3 is made up of 10 amino acids. Trimming took 10 bases from V and 8 from J, leaving 8 bases between them. CDR1 and CDR2 (germline): MNHEY, SVGAGI. The CDR3 loop is CAIAEEKLFF. CDR3 in DNA: TGTGCCATTGCTGAGGAAAAACTGTTTTTT.

V gene TRBV4-3 combines with J gene TRBJ2-1, with 14 bases matching TRBD2. The germline V gene has CDR1 LGHNA and CDR2 YSLEER. The CDR3 runs 18 residues. Trimming took 0 bases from V and 9 from J; bases not matched to a gene: 10. CDR3 in amino acids: CASSQDHPGLAGEVEQFF. The CDR3, as DNA: TGCGCCAGCAGCCAAGATCATCCGGGACTAGCGGGGGAGGTTGAGCAGTTCTTC.

The rearrangement joins TRBV27 to TRBJ2-1, with D uncertain. Germline values: CDR1 MNHEY, CDR2 SMNVEV (reference sequence). The CDR3 totals 16 residues. V was cut by 5 bases and J by 0 bases, with 14 bases left in between. CDR3 DNA sequence: TGTGCCAGCAGTCCTAGGTGGGGAAACTCCTACAATGAGCAGTTCTTC. It is translated as CASSPRWGNSYNEQFF.

The chain couples TRBV12-3 or TRBV12-4 to TRBJ1-1, with D perhaps matching TRBD1 (6 bases). V was pared by 6 bases and J by 4 bases, with 24 bases between. CDR3 size: 17 residues. This chain's CDR3 is CASSAPRGAGVSTEAFF. The CDR3 coding sequence is TGTGCCAGCAGCGCCCCTCGGGGGGCAGGGGTGAGCACTGAAGCTTTCTTT.

The chain employs TRBV7-9 and TRBJ2-7; no clear D gene. V was cut by 8 bases and J by 2 bases, with 10 bases left in between. The germline V gene encodes CDR1 SEHNR and CDR2 FQNEAQ (reference sequence). The CDR3 consists of 12 residues. CDR3 in amino acids: CASRGSAYEQYF. The DNA for the CDR3 is TGTGCCAGCCGAGGCTCCGCCTACGAGCAGTACTTC.

As regards this clonotype: At one end the junction does not follow the germline gene, possibly because of a read error. The genes are TRBV12-5 and TRBJ2-5, with 7 nucleotides matching TRBD1. Germline V gives CDR1 LGHNT, CDR2 FRNRAP. The CDR3 spans 14 residues. CDR3 sequence (DNA): TGTGCTAGTAACAGGGGCGGGCGGTTAGAGGCCCAGTACTTC. Translation: CASNRGGRLEAQYF.

The rearrangement links TRBV28 to TRBJ1-6; 9 positions agree with TRBD1. Germline lookup yields CDR1 MDHEN and CDR2 SYDVKM. J gave up 1 base and V 5 bases, and 9 bases lay outside the gene matches. There are 18 residues in the CDR3. CDR3 region: CASSREQGASSYNSPLHF. CDR3 nucleotide sequence: TGTGCCAGCAGTCGAGAACAGGGGGCGTCGTCCTATAATTCACCCCTCCACTTT.

This chain's CDR3 is CASSSDPTAFSPLHF. CDR3 bases: TGTGCCAGCAGCTCGGACCCAACGGCCTTCTCACCCCTCCACTTT. J is TRBJ1-6 and V is TRBV7-6; the D is unclear. Trimming took off 4 bases at V and 10 bases at J, with 17 bases between the two ends. The CDR3 extends over 15 amino acids. From germline, CDR1 is SGHVS and CDR2 FNYEAQ.

The chain joins TRBV6-5 to TRBJ2-5, with TRBD1 identical over 8 bases. Germline V gene lookup returns CDR1 MNHEY and CDR2 SVGAGI. Losses at the gene ends were 5 bases for V and 5 bases for J; bases not matched to a gene: 10. The CDR3 is 15 amino acids. The CDR3: CASSEGQGAGETQYF. The CDR3 nucleotides are TGTGCCAGCAGTGAGGGGCAGGGGGCGGGGGAGACCCAGTACTTC.

This clonotype has only a few counts. This chain connects TRBV23-1 to TRBJ2-7, with a tentative D call TRBD1 (6 bases). TRBV23-1 is labeled an ORF, and its function is uncertain. The CDR3 runs to 14 residues. The V end lost 2 bases, the J end lost 7 bases, and 15 bases lay between the germline ends. CDR3 nucleotide sequence: TGCGCCAGCAGTCAAGGACAGCCCCCTCGTGAGCAGTACTTC. Its translation: CASSQGQPPREQYF.